The entry below gives a single T cell receptor beta chain sequence along with its context. V lost 2 bases and J lost 10, with 15 bases in between. Germline CDR1 and CDR2: SGHVS and FNYEAQ. CDR3 length: 15 residues. This sample was included in a study of shared clonotypes between healthy human individuals. Sequencing was performed with immunoSEQ multiplex PCR; in TCRdb, only in-frame clones are kept and a portion is missing. This table holds about 2 million clones, roughly 94% found once. Sequenced input: naive CD4+ T cells sorted from blood. Sample subset: CD45RA+ positively selected. This receptor was obtained from a man younger than 30 in good health. The J gene is TRBJ1-6, the V gene TRBV7-6, with D possibly being TRBD1 (6 bases). The DNA for the CDR3 is TGTGCCAGCAGCTTAACAGGGTCAGGGCTATCACCCCTCCACTTT. It encodes CASSLTGSGLSPLHF.